These 10 T cell receptor beta chains came from one sample sequenced in a study of T-cell memory formation after mild COVID-19. Each CDR3 protein gets one entry after TCRdb re-called the 5' RACE reads with MiXCR. The sample includes some 490,000 distinct CDR3 sequences, 15% to 20% of them seen just once. Sequences were obtained from PBMCs or a T cell subset sorted from them (not recorded which). These receptor sequences come from an adult woman who had mild COVID-19 (a few samples of this study predate the infection). Cell type and time point are not known.

The chain joins TRBV18 to TRBJ2-6; no firm D call. The CDR3 runs to 21 residues. Germline V gives CDR1 KGHSH, CDR2 LQKENI. Trimming stripped 2 bases from V and 1 base from J, with 24 bases between. The CDR3 protein is CASSPSFGSTPKSSGANVLTF. As DNA, the CDR3 is TGTGCCAGCTCACCAAGCTTTGGCAGCACCCCCAAGTCGTCTGGGGCCAACGTCCTGACTTTC.

This clonotype was recorded a few times. This sequence joins TRBV20-1 and TRBJ2-5; D is perhaps TRBD1 (5 bases). Trimming removed 6 bases from V and 3 bases from J, with 17 bases in between. The CDR3 has 14 amino acids. Germline-derived CDR1 and CDR2 are DFQATT and SNEGSKA (reference sequence). CDR3 sequence (DNA): TGCAGTGCCAAAGGGGCGCCGGGTAAAGAGACCCAGTACTTC. Protein sequence: CSAKGAPGKETQYF.

This clonotype has a count of ten or more. One end of the junction does not line up with germline, which may come from a read error. V and J are TRBV5-1 and TRBJ2-7; D gene ambiguous. CDR1 is SGHRS and CDR2 is YFSETQ in the germline V gene. The CDR3 spans 11 residues. CDR3 loop: CASSLEYEQYF. The CDR3 nucleotides are TGTGCCAGCAGTCTTGAATACGAGCAGTACTTC.

A note on this clonotype: At one boundary the junction diverges from the germline segment, which might be a read error. This chain connects TRBV10-3 to TRBJ1-1; 9 nucleotides align to TRBD1. The CDR3 covers 15 residues. Germline V gene data show CDR1 as ENHRY and CDR2 as SYGVKD. CDR3 in DNA: TGTGCCGTCAGTGAGGGGGACAGGGCGTTCGCTGAAGCTTTCTTT. Its translation: CAVSEGDRAFAEAFF.

This chain links TRBV7-6 with TRBJ2-1; maybe TRBD2 (6 bases). Deletions cut 5 bases from V and 7 bases from J, with 12 bases between. Germline V gene data show CDR1 as SGHVS and CDR2 as FNYEAQ. The CDR3 has 13 residues. DNA for the CDR3: TGTGCCAGCAGCGGCGGGACCACGAATGAGCAGTTCTTC. Translation: CASSGGTTNEQFF.

V is TRBV2 and J is TRBJ2-1, with D tentatively TRBD1 (6 bases). V lost 0 bases, J lost 6 bases, and 9 bases lay in between. The CDR3 is 14 residues long. The germline V gene encodes CDR1 SNHLY and CDR2 FYNNEI. CDR3 region: CASSEAVGGNEQFF. The CDR3 DNA sequence: TGTGCCAGCAGTGAAGCGGTAGGGGGCAATGAGCAGTTCTTC.

The chain has TRBV6-5 and TRBJ2-7; D is uncertain. V dropped 0 bases and J dropped 2 bases, with 8 bases sitting between them. Looked up from germline, CDR1 is MNHEY and CDR2 is SVGAGI. The length of the CDR3 is 14 residues. CDR3 DNA sequence: TGTGCCAGCAGTTACTCCGGAAAACCCTACGAGCAGTACTTC. Amino acids: CASSYSGKPYEQYF.

This chain links TRBV7-9 with TRBJ2-7; perhaps TRBD2 as D (5 bases). This CDR3 spans 13 amino acids. In germline, CDR1 is SEHNR, CDR2 FQNEAQ (reference sequence). Trimming removed 8 bases at V and 2 bases at J, with 13 bases between. The CDR3 loop reads CASGLAFPYEQYF. Written as DNA, the CDR3 is TGTGCCAGCGGCCTAGCATTCCCCTACGAGCAGTACTTC.

The table lists this clonotype with a few counts. The rearrangement joins TRBV29-1 to TRBJ2-7; D is undetermined. V was pared by 4 bases and J by 0 bases, with 10 bases between. Germline CDR1 reads SQVTM; CDR2 reads ANQGSEA. The length of the CDR3 is 13 residues. The CDR3 loop reads CSVGGRSSYEQYF. The CDR3 DNA is TGCAGCGTTGGCGGCAGGAGCTCCTACGAGCAGTACTTC.

The rearrangement uses TRBV15 and TRBJ1-1; 7 positions match TRBD1. V lost 3 bases and J lost 7; bases outside the gene matches: 8. Germline CDR1 LNHNV, CDR2 YYDKDF (reference sequence). The CDR3 length is 14 residues. CDR3 nucleotides: TGTGCCACCAGCAGGAAGACAGGGATGATTGAAGCTTTCTTT. Translating it yields CATSRKTGMIEAFF.